Presented here are 32 T cell receptor beta chains from one specimen sequenced in a study of cytomegalovirus exposure and HLA in healthy donors. Primers: 60 Vbeta forward and 13 Jbeta reverse. TCRdb's table, derived via immunoSEQ multiplex PCR, lists solely in-frame clones and lacks some. The table lists 150,000 to 200,000 clones, 70% to 90% of them singletons, with around 2% in the top ten. Sequenced: PBMCs. The receptors here all came from a woman under 30 in good health and CMV-seropositive.

V gene TRBV5-1 combines with J gene TRBJ2-7, with 9 bases lining up with TRBD1. The CDR3 consists of 15 residues. Germline CDR1 SGHRS, CDR2 YFSETQ. After removal of 4 bases from V and 7 bases from J, the junction contained 12 bases not matched to a gene. CDR3 sequence: CASSLRGDRAREQYF. The DNA of the CDR3 is TGCGCCAGCAGCCTCCGGGGGGACAGGGCGCGTGAGCAGTACTTC.

The chain has TRBV5-1 and TRBJ1-2, with TRBD1 matching over 9 bases. Germline values: CDR1 SGHRS, CDR2 YFSETQ. This CDR3 has 15 amino acids. V lost 1 base and J lost 8; bases outside the gene matches: 9. CDR3 nucleotide sequence: TGCGCCAGCAGCTTGCAGACAGGGGGACGGGAGGGCTACACCTTC. Encoded protein: CASSLQTGGREGYTF.

The CDR3 DNA reads TGCGCCAGCAGCCCGGACAGGGATCGTCCAGATACGCAGTATTTT. It translates to CASSPDRDRPDTQYF. V and J are TRBV4-3 and TRBJ2-3; TRBD1 aligns across 8 bases. Germline-derived CDR1 and CDR2 are LGHNA and YSLEER. J gave up 4 bases and V 4 bases, and 7 bases lay outside the gene matches. CDR3 length equals 15 residues.

V is TRBV18 and J is TRBJ1-1; tentative D call: TRBD1 (5 bases). V gave up 2 bases and J gave up 3 bases, with 16 bases separating them. Germline lookup yields CDR1 KGHSH and CDR2 LQKENI. The CDR3 has 16 residues. CDR3 residues: CASSPRGAGGDTEAFF. In DNA form, the CDR3 reads TGTGCCAGCTCACCAAGGGGTGCTGGAGGGGACACTGAAGCTTTCTTT.

The chain has TRBV7-2 and TRBJ2-7; 8 bases fit TRBD2. CDR1 and CDR2 from the germline V gene are SGHTA and FQGNSA. The trim removed 6 bases at V and 13 bases at J, leaving 11 bases unmatched. The CDR3 extends over 12 amino acids. The CDR3 here is CASRPGTSSFYF. CDR3 sequence (DNA): TGTGCCAGCAGACCAGGGACTAGTAGCTTCTACTTC.

Concerning this clone itself: This same CDR3 is encoded by further DNA sequences in the sample. The rearrangement joins TRBV27 to TRBJ2-1; 10 nucleotides agree with TRBD2. Trimming at V came to 1 base and at J to 7 bases, leaving 7 bases not matched to a gene. The germline CDR1 and CDR2 sequences are MNHEY and SMNVEV (reference sequence). The CDR3 has 16 amino acids. The CDR3 is CASSLFLAGESNEQFF. As DNA, the CDR3 is TGTGCCAGCAGTTTATTTCTAGCGGGGGAATCTAATGAGCAGTTCTTC.

This chain connects TRBV30 to TRBJ2-3, with a tentative D call TRBD2 (6 bases). Germline-derived CDR1 and CDR2 are GTSNPN and SVGIG (reference sequence). Trimming pared 0 bases from V and 2 bases from J, leaving 12 bases between. The CDR3 is 15 residues long. CDR3 amino acids: CAWSVGAGYTDTQYF. The CDR3 DNA is TGTGCCTGGAGTGTAGGGGCGGGGTACACAGATACGCAGTATTTT.

The chain has TRBV9 and TRBJ1-1; tentative D call: TRBD1 (5 bases). The CDR3 consists of 15 residues. V was trimmed by 3 bases and J by 4 bases, leaving 16 bases between them. Germline CDR1 SGDLS, CDR2 YYNGEE. The CDR3 spells CASSATIRGGTEAFF. The DNA for the CDR3 is TGTGCCAGCAGCGCCACTATAAGGGGAGGCACTGAAGCTTTCTTT.

V usage is TRBV6-5 and J usage is TRBJ1-1, with unresolved D. CDR3 size: 14 residues. Per germline, CDR1 MNHEY and CDR2 SVGAGI. Trimming took 6 bases from V and 1 from J, leaving 12 bases between them. The CDR3 coding sequence is TGTGCCAGCAGGCCTCTGGAGGGGAACACTGAAGCTTTCTTT. Its protein is CASRPLEGNTEAFF.

The genes are TRBV30 and TRBJ2-1; 12 nucleotides match TRBD2. Trimming took 8 bases from V and 0 from J; bases not matched to a gene: 5. CDR1 and CDR2 from the germline V gene are GTSNPN and SVGIG (reference sequence). This CDR3 comprises 15 residues. The CDR3 DNA follows: TGTGCCACGACTAGCGGGGGATCCTCCTACAATGAGCAGTTCTTC. Encoded protein: CATTSGGSSYNEQFF.

This clone was found a few times. The chain combines TRBV5-4 with TRBJ2-7, with 8 bases that match TRBD2. The CDR3 consists of 13 residues. Germline values: CDR1 SGHNT, CDR2 YYREEE (reference sequence). V shed 2 bases and J 7 bases; nucleotides not matched to a gene: 5. Here the CDR3 DNA reads TGTGCCAGCAGCTTTTCGGGGGGGCGGGAGCAGTACGTC. Protein product: CASSFSGGREQYV.

V gene TRBV7-9 combines with J gene TRBJ1-2, with D hard to call. V lost 0 bases, J lost 6 bases, and 5 bases lay in between. The V gene's germline CDR1 is SEHNR and CDR2 FQNEAQ (reference sequence). The CDR3 is 12 amino acids. CDR3 nucleotides: TGTGCCAGCAGCTTAGCTCTCCATGGCTACACCTTC. Encoded protein: CASSLALHGYTF.

V gene TRBV5-1 combines with J gene TRBJ1-2; 12 bases map to TRBD1. This CDR3 has 15 residues. V was pared by 3 bases and J by 8 bases, with 8 bases of the junction left unmatched. Germline assignment: CDR1 SGHRS and CDR2 YFSETQ. The CDR3 coding sequence is TGCGCCAGCAGCTCTCCGGGACAGGGGGCTTGGGGCTACACCTTC. Translated, it gives CASSSPGQGAWGYTF.

V is TRBV5-6 and J is TRBJ2-7; D is undetermined. The CDR3 has 12 amino acids. Germline V gives CDR1 SGHDT, CDR2 YYEEEE. V was shortened by 3 bases and J by 3 bases, with 7 bases between the two germline ends. CDR3 sequence (DNA): TGTGCCAGCAGCTCTACCTACTACGAGCAGTACTTC. It codes for CASSSTYYEQYF.

This rearrangement joins TRBV5-1 to TRBJ1-1; D not resolved. The CDR3 is 14 amino acids. V shed 4 bases and J shed 0 bases, with 10 bases lying between them. CDR1 and CDR2 (germline): SGHRS, YFSETQ. CDR3 sequence (DNA): TGCGCCAGCAGCCGCCAGGCTATGAACACTGAAGCTTTCTTT. It is translated as CASSRQAMNTEAFF.

V usage is TRBV5-4 and J usage is TRBJ2-1; D gene uncertain. This CDR3 has 13 residues. Germline values: CDR1 SGHNT, CDR2 YYREEE (reference sequence). Trimming took 2 bases from V and 3 from J, leaving 6 bases between them. The CDR3: CASSLAYYNEQFF. CDR3 coding DNA: TGTGCCAGCAGCTTAGCCTACTACAATGAGCAGTTCTTC.

The V and J genes are TRBV6-5 and TRBJ2-7; TRBD1 agrees at 8 bases. The CDR3 totals 13 residues. Per germline, CDR1 MNHEY and CDR2 SVGAGI. The J segment lost 5 bases and the V segment lost 2 bases, leaving 2 bases of the junction unmatched. The CDR3 DNA reads as TGTGCCAGCAGTTACGTGGGACAGGACGAGCAGTACTTC. Translated, it gives CASSYVGQDEQYF.

This clone came up once. The J gene is TRBJ2-1, the V gene TRBV28, with TRBD1 matching over 9 bases. V lost 4 bases, J lost 3 bases, and 10 bases stayed unmatched. CDR3 length equals 17 residues. Germline CDR1 is MDHEN and CDR2 is SYDVKM. The chain's CDR3 is CASSSIHQGQGYNEQFF. The CDR3 DNA sequence: TGTGCCAGCAGTTCCATCCACCAGGGACAGGGCTACAATGAGCAGTTCTTC.

The V call is TRBV4-1, the J call TRBJ2-5, with D maybe TRBD1 (7 bases). The V end lost 1 base, the J end lost 2 bases, and 11 bases lay between the germline ends. CDR3 length equals 15 residues. Germline assignment: CDR1 MGHRA and CDR2 YSYEKL. The CDR3 DNA sequence: TGCGCCAGCAGCCAAGCCAGGGGGGCTCAAGAGACCCAGTACTTC. Its protein is CASSQARGAQETQYF.

This clone has only one observation. V gene TRBV5-1 combines with J gene TRBJ1-2; tentative D call: TRBD1 (5 bases). Trimming took off 10 bases at V and 7 bases at J, with 14 bases between the two ends. CDR1 SGHRS and CDR2 YFSETQ come from the germline V gene. There are 11 residues in the CDR3. The CDR3 reads CACKGVGGYTF. In nucleotides, the CDR3 is TGCGCCTGCAAAGGGGTGGGTGGCTACACCTTC.

The chain links TRBV4-1 to TRBJ1-1; D uncertain. Trimming removed 1 base at V and 4 bases at J, with 13 bases between. Germline loops: CDR1 MGHRA, CDR2 YSYEKL. The CDR3 sequence is 15 residues long. Written as DNA, the CDR3 is TGCGCCAGCAGCCAAGTGGGGAGGCGGGGCACTGAAGCTTTCTTT. Translated, it gives CASSQVGRRGTEAFF.

This rearrangement joins TRBV28 to TRBJ1-2; D ambiguous. CDR1 is MDHEN, CDR2 SYDVKM, per germline. The CDR3 contains 12 residues. Trimming stripped 7 bases from V and 9 bases from J, with 15 bases between. DNA for the CDR3: TGTGCCAGCACTGAGGCCCCCGGAAGCTACACCTTC. This sequence encodes CASTEAPGSYTF.

This chain connects TRBV4-3 to TRBJ2-3; D is ambiguous. CDR1 LGHNA and CDR2 YSLEER come from the germline V gene. V shed 4 bases and J shed 1 base, with 12 bases lying between them. This CDR3 is 15 amino acids long. CDR3 nucleotide sequence: TGCGCCAGCAGCCCCCCCAGACATTGCACAGATACGCAGTATTTT. This translates into CASSPPRHCTDTQYF.

CDR3 sequence: CASSLGLATETQYF. The CDR3, as DNA: TGTGCCAGCAGCTTGGGACTAGCTACTGAGACCCAGTACTTC. The rearrangement links TRBV11-3 to TRBJ2-5, with TRBD2 matching over 9 bases. J gave up 5 bases and V 3 bases, and 4 bases lay outside the gene matches. Germline CDR1 reads SGHNT; CDR2 reads YENEEA. The CDR3 contains 14 residues. Full variable domain (remainder filled in from reference TRBV11-3 and TRBJ2-5): EAGVVQSPRYKIIEKKQPVAFWCNPISGHNTLYWYLQNLGQGPELLIRYENEEAVDDSQLPKDRFSAERLKGVDSTLKIQPAELGDSAVYLCASSLGLATETQYFGPGTRLLVL.

The chain has TRBV18 and TRBJ2-7, with a weak D call TRBD1 (6 bases). This CDR3 is built from 13 residues. V was cut by 3 bases and J by 4 bases, with 10 bases left in between. The germline V gene encodes CDR1 KGHSH and CDR2 LQKENI. The CDR3 region is CASSPARGYEQYV. In DNA form, the CDR3 reads TGTGCCAGCTCACCGGCCAGGGGATACGAGCAGTACGTC.

The chain uses TRBV7-2 and TRBJ2-4, with 10 bases that match TRBD2. This CDR3 contains 19 residues. V lost 0 bases, J lost 7 bases, and 15 bases stayed unmatched. Germline loops: CDR1 SGHTA, CDR2 FQGNSA. CDR3 coding DNA: TGTGCCAGCAGCTTAGCACTAGCGGGGAGTATGCCCCTATTCAACATTCAGTACTTC. Its translation is CASSLALAGSMPLFNIQYF.

This clone was seen a single time. This chain links TRBV11-3 with TRBJ2-1, with 9 bases matching TRBD1. The CDR3 length is 17 residues. The junction had 6 bases not matched to a gene; V was cut back by 1 base and J by 2 bases. The germline V gene has CDR1 SGHNT and CDR2 YENEEA. CDR3 DNA sequence: TGTGCCAGCAGCTTAGGCCTCGACAGGGGGACCTACAATGAGCAGTTCTTC. Its protein product is CASSLGLDRGTYNEQFF. The full variable domain, in which reference TRBV11-3 and TRBJ2-1 provide the parts outside the CDR3, is EAGVVQSPRYKIIEKKQPVAFWCNPISGHNTLYWYLQNLGQGPELLIRYENEEAVDDSQLPKDRFSAERLKGVDSTLKIQPAELGDSAVYLCASSLGLDRGTYNEQFFGPGTRLTVL.

Here the CDR3 DNA reads TGTGCCAGCAGCTTAGAACCTACGGGGGACCCCACAGATACGCAGTATTTT. Its protein is CASSLEPTGDPTDTQYF. This sequence joins TRBV7-9 and TRBJ2-3; D might be TRBD2 (6 bases). Looked up from germline, CDR1 is SEHNR and CDR2 is FQNEAQ (reference sequence). The CDR3 has 17 residues. Trimming removed 1 base from V and 2 bases from J, with 16 bases in between.

The genes are TRBV10-3 and TRBJ2-3; 7 bases line up with TRBD2. Germline values: CDR1 ENHRY, CDR2 SYGVKD. This CDR3 comprises 14 residues. V was pared by 2 bases and J by 3 bases, with 2 bases of the junction left unmatched. The CDR3 loop reads CAISEGLGTDTQYF. The CDR3 DNA reads TGTGCCATCAGTGAGGGACTAGGTACAGATACGCAGTATTTT.

The V call is TRBV25-1, the J call TRBJ1-5, with D maybe TRBD1 (6 bases). This CDR3 is built from 13 residues. V was trimmed by 2 bases and J by 4 bases, leaving 6 bases between them. Germline V gene sequence: CDR1 MGHDK, CDR2 SYGVNS. The CDR3 DNA is TGTGCCAGCAGTGAACAGGGGAATCAGCCCCAGCATTTT. Protein: CASSEQGNQPQHF.

The rearrangement links TRBV7-9 to TRBJ2-7; D unclear. The CDR3 extends over 13 amino acids. Germline loops: CDR1 SEHNR, CDR2 FQNEAQ (reference sequence). V was shortened by 2 bases and J by 2 bases, with 7 bases between the two germline ends. The CDR3 protein is CASSLLEAYEQYF. CDR3 in DNA: TGTGCCAGCAGCTTATTAGAGGCCTACGAGCAGTACTTC.

V and J are TRBV14 and TRBJ1-6; D possibly corresponds to TRBD1 (6 bases). The V end was cut by 4 bases, the J end by 10 bases, with 17 bases between. This CDR3 contains 15 residues. Per germline, CDR1 SGHDN and CDR2 FVKESK. The CDR3 protein is CASSLHSTGRSPLHF. The DNA for the CDR3 is TGTGCCAGCAGCCTCCATTCTACAGGGAGATCACCCCTCCACTTT.